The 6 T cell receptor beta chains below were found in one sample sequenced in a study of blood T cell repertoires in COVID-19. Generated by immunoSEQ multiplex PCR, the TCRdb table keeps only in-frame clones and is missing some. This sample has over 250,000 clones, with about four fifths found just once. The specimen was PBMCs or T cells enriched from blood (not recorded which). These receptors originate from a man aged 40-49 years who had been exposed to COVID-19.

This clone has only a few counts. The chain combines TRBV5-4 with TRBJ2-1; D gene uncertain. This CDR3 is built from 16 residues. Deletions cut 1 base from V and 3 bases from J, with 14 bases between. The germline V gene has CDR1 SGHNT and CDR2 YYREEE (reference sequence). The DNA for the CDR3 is TGTGCCAGCAGCTTGCCCCCTCTTTCGAGCTACAATGAGCAGTTCTTC. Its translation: CASSLPPLSSYNEQFF.

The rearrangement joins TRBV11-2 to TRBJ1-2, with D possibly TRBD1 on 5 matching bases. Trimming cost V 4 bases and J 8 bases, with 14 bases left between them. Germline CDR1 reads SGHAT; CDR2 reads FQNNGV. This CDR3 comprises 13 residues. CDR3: CASSSLDILGYTF. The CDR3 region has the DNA TGTGCCAGCAGCTCACTGGACATTTTGGGCTACACCTTC.

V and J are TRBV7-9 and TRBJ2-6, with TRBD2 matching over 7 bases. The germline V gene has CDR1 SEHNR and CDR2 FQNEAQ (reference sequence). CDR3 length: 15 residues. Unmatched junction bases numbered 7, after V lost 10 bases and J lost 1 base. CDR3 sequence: CATGEGWSGANVLTF. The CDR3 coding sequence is TGTGCCACCGGGGAGGGTTGGTCTGGGGCCAACGTCCTGACTTTC.

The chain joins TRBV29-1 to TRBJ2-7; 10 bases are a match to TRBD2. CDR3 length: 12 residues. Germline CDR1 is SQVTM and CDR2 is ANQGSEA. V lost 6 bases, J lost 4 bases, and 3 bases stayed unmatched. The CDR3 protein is CSVTSGTYEQYF. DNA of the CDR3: TGCAGCGTCACTAGCGGGACGTACGAGCAGTACTTC.

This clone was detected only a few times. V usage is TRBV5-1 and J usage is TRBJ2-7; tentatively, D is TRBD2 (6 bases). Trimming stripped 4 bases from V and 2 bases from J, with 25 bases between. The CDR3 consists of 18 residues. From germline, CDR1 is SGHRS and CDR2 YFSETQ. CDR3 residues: CASSLRGGVPSKAYEQYF. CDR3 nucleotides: TGCGCCAGCAGCCTCAGAGGCGGGGTCCCTTCCAAGGCCTACGAGCAGTACTTC.

In nucleotides, the CDR3 is TGTGCCAGCAGTCCGCGAGCTAATGAAAAACTGTTTTTT. Its translation is CASSPRANEKLFF. The V gene is TRBV6-5, the J gene TRBJ1-4, with no clear D. With 5 bases removed from V and 3 bases from J, the gap between germline ends came to 7 bases. Germline V lookup: CDR1 MNHEY, CDR2 SVGAGI. CDR3 length equals 13 residues.